The 5 T cell receptor beta chains given below trace back to one sample, sequenced in a study of blood T cell repertoires in COVID-19. Clones were sequenced by immunoSEQ multiplex PCR, and TCRdb holds only the in-frame ones, with some missing. The data contain roughly 330,000 clones, 80% to 90% of them singletons. The sample comprised peripheral blood. All receptors derive from a man aged 30-40 years with COVID-19, enrolled during active disease.

This clone turned up a few times. This chain uses TRBV7-3 with TRBJ1-5, with 8 bases fitting TRBD1. Germline V gene sequence: CDR1 SGHTA, CDR2 FQGTGA. Trimming removed 0 bases from V and 0 bases from J; junction bases left unmatched: 10. This CDR3 has 19 amino acids. The CDR3 bases are TGTGCCAGCAGCTTAACGCTGGACAGGGTGAGGGATAGCAATCAGCCCCAGCATTTT. It translates to CASSLTLDRVRDSNQPQHF.

This chain links TRBV10-3 with TRBJ2-1; 12 nucleotides line up with TRBD2. V shed 4 bases, J shed 7 bases, and the junction held 5 bases outside the gene matches. This CDR3 contains 15 residues. Germline CDR1 reads ENHRY; CDR2 reads SYGVKD. The CDR3 DNA follows: TGTGCCATCAGTGGGAAAGGGACTAGCGGGAATGAGCAGTTCTTC. Protein sequence: CAISGKGTSGNEQFF.

This rearrangement joins TRBV6-2 or TRBV6-3 to TRBJ2-7; TRBD1 agrees at 7 bases. The CDR3 consists of 14 residues. V shed 2 bases, J shed 9 bases, and the junction held 10 bases outside the gene matches. Germline V gene data show CDR1 as MNHEY and CDR2 as SVGEGT. DNA for the CDR3: TGTGCCAGCAGTTACCCACAGGGGCCTCTAACGCAGTACTTC. This gives the protein CASSYPQGPLTQYF.

The genes are TRBV5-6 and TRBJ1-1; D gene ambiguous. V was cut by 0 bases and J by 0 bases, with 9 bases left in between. The CDR3 is 15 residues long. The germline CDR1 and CDR2 sequences are SGHDT and YYEEEE. The CDR3 here is CASSLGTGLNTEAFF. The CDR3 DNA is TGTGCCAGCAGCTTGGGGACTGGATTGAACACTGAAGCTTTCTTT. Filled out from reference TRBV5-6 and TRBJ1-1, the complete variable domain reads DAGVTQSPTHLIKTRGQQVTLRCSPKSGHDTVSWYQQALGQGPQFIFQYYEEEERQRGNFPDRFSGHQFPNYSSELNVNALLLGDSALYLCASSLGTGLNTEAFFGQGTRLTVV.

The chain recombines TRBV2 with TRBJ1-3; 7 bases agree with TRBD1. CDR3 length: 15 amino acids. Germline CDR1 reads SNHLY; CDR2 reads FYNNEI. The J segment lost 5 bases and the V segment lost 6 bases, leaving 10 bases of the junction unmatched. CDR3 sequence (DNA): TGTGCCAGCAGGCCCTCACAGGGGTTGAGAAACACCATATATTTT. Amino acids: CASRPSQGLRNTIYF.